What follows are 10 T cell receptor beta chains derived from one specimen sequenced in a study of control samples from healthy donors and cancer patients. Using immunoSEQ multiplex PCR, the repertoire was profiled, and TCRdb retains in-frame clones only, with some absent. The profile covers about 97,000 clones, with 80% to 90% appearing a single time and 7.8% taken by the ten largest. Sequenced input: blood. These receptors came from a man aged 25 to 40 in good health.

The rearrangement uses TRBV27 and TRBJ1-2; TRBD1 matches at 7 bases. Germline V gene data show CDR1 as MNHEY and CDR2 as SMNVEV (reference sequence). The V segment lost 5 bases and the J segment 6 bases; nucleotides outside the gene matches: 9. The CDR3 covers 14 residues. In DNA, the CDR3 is TGTGCCAGCAGTCTCACAGGGGTCCCTGATGGCTACACCTTC. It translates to CASSLTGVPDGYTF.

CDR3 protein: CASSYSSGVRSYGYTF. CDR3 in DNA: TGTGCCAGCAGTTACTCATCCGGGGTTAGATCCTATGGCTACACCTTC. The genes are TRBV6-5 and TRBJ1-2; D remains ambiguous. The CDR3 sequence is 16 residues long. Germline V lookup: CDR1 MNHEY, CDR2 SVGAGI. V shed 0 bases and J shed 4 bases, with 15 bases lying between them.

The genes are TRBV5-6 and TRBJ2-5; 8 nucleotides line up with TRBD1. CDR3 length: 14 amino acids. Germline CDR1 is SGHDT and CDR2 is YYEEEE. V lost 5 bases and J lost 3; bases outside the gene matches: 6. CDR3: CASSYQGAEETQYF. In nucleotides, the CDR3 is TGTGCCAGCAGTTATCAGGGGGCAGAAGAGACCCAGTACTTC.

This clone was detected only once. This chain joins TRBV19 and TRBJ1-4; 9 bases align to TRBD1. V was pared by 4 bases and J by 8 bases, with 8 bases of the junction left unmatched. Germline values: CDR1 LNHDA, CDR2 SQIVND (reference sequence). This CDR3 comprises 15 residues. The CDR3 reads CASSTRDREGEKLFF. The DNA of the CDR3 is TGTGCCAGTAGTACCCGGGACAGGGAAGGCGAAAAACTGTTTTTT.

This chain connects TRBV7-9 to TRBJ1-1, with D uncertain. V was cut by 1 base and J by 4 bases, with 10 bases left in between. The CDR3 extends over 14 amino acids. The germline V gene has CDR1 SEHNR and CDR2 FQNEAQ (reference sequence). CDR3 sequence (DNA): TGTGCCAGCAGCTTAGATGGTGCGGGCACTGAAGCTTTCTTT. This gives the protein CASSLDGAGTEAFF.

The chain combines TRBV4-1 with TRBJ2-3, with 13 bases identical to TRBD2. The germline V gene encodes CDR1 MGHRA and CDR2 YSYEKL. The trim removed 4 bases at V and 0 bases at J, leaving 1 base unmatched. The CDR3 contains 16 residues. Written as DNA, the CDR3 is TGCGCCAGCAGCCGGGGACTAGCGGGGAGCACAGATACGCAGTATTTT. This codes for CASSRGLAGSTDTQYF.

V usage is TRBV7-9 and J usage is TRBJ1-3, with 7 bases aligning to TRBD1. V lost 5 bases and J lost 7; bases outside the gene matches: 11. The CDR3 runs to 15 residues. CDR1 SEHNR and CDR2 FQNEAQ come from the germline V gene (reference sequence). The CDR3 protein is CASSPPGTDVNTIYF. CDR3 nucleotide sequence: TGTGCCAGCAGCCCCCCCGGGACAGATGTGAACACCATATATTTT.

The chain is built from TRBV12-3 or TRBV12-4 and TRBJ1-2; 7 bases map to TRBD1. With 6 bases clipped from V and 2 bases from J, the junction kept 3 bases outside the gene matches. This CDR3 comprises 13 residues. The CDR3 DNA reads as TGTGCCAGCAGCCCGACAGGGAACTATGGCTACACCTTC. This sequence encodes CASSPTGNYGYTF.

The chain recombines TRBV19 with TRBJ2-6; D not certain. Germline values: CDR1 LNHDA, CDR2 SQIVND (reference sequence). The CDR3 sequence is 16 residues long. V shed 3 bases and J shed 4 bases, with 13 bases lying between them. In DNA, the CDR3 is TGTGCCAGTAGTATCAGGAGTACTTCCGGGGCCAACGTCCTGACTTTC. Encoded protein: CASSIRSTSGANVLTF.

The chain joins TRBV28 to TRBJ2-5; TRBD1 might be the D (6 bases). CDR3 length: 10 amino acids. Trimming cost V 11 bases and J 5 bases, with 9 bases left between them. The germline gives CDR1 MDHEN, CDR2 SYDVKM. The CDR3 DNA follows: TGTGCCGGGGGCATGGAGACCCAGTACTTC. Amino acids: CAGGMETQYF.